A selection of T cell receptor beta chains follows, all from one sample in a study of T-cell memory formation after mild COVID-19. TCRdb re-analysed the 5' RACE reads in MiXCR, keeping a single row per CDR3 protein. The table has just over 150,000 distinct CDR3 sequences, roughly 28% seen once. The sample comprised PBMCs or a T cell subset sorted from them (not recorded which). The receptors were sampled from an adult woman who had mild COVID-19 (a few samples of this study predate the infection). Cell type and time point are not known. Each CDR3 is given with its conserved first and last residue. D genes are given only for firm matches. Rows give clone size only sometimes, using once, few, many, or a class for an expanded clone.

d_call	j_call	v_call	clone_size	cdr3_nt	cdr3_aa
.	TRBJ1-6	TRBV7-2	.	TGTGCCAGCAGCTTTGAGAGCTCCTATAATTCACCCCTCCACTTT	CASSFESSYNSPLHF
.	TRBJ1-5	TRBV18	.	TGTGCCAGCAGTCCCCCCGGGGGCAATCAGCCCCAGCATTTT	CASSPPGGNQPQHF
.	TRBJ2-5	TRBV6-1	.	TGTGCCAGCAGTGTCCCCCCCACTAGCCAAGAGACCCAGTACTTC	CASSVPPTSQETQYF
.	TRBJ2-2	TRBV5-4	.	TGTGCCAGCAGTATCGACAGCGGGGAGCTGTTTTTT	CASSIDSGELFF
TRBD1	TRBJ1-2	TRBV12-3/TRBV12-4	.	TGTGCCAGCAGTTTGGGACAGCGAGGCTACACCTTC	CASSLGQRGYTF
.	TRBJ2-3	TRBV14	few	TGTGCCAGCAGCCAAGGGTACTCCAATACGCAGTATTTT	CASSQGYSNTQYF
.	TRBJ2-5	TRBV7-2	.	TGTGCCAGCAGCTTAAATCAGGGAAACCAAGAGACCCAGTACTTC	CASSLNQGNQETQYF
.	TRBJ2-3	TRBV7-9	few	TGTGCCAGCAGCTTAGAAGGGATGGGCACAGATACGCAGTATTTT	CASSLEGMGTDTQYF
.	TRBJ1-1	TRBV7-8	.	TGTGCCAGCAGCCTCGGGGAAATGGTGAACACTGAAGCTTTCTTT	CASSLGEMVNTEAFF
.	TRBJ2-1	TRBV15	few	TGTGCCACCACGGACGAGCAGGGAGGCTACAATGAGCAGTTCTTC	CATTDEQGGYNEQFF
.	TRBJ2-7	TRBV10-1	.	TGCGCCAGCAGTAGAGGCCGCCGTAAGGGGCCCCTAACCTACGAGCAGTACTTC	CASSRGRRKGPLTYEQYF
.	TRBJ1-2	TRBV29-1	.	TGCAGCGTTGTGATCAGGTCGAACTATGGCTACACCTTC	CSVVIRSNYGYTF
.	TRBJ2-3	TRBV18	.	TGTGCCAGCTCACCACCGAGACCCGCCACAGATACGCAGTATTTT	CASSPPRPATDTQYF
TRBD1	TRBJ1-1	TRBV5-1	.	TGCGCCAGCAGCTTGGACAGGGGGGAATCTGAAGCTTTCTTT	CASSLDRGESEAFF